What follows are 5 T cell receptor beta chains derived from one specimen sequenced in a study of blood T cell repertoires in COVID-19. Sequencing was performed with immunoSEQ multiplex PCR; in TCRdb, only in-frame clones are kept and a portion is missing. The table lists 9,000 to 13,000 clones, about 90% of them singletons, with roughly 24% in the top ten. Sequencing input: peripheral blood. These receptors were taken from a man in his thirties or forties with active or convalescent COVID-19.

The chain is built from TRBV2 and TRBJ2-5, with D possibly TRBD2 on 7 matching bases. Germline V gene lookup returns CDR1 SNHLY and CDR2 FYNNEI. The CDR3 sequence is 15 residues long. V was pared by 4 bases and J by 1 base, with 13 bases between. CDR3 nucleotides: TGTGCCAGCAGTGGGGGGGGGCTATCCCAAGAGACCCAGTACTTC. Amino acid sequence: CASSGGGLSQETQYF.

The V call is TRBV7-6, the J call TRBJ1-4; possible D gene TRBD1, 5 bases. Germline V gives CDR1 SGHVS, CDR2 FNYEAQ. V lost 3 bases to trimming and J lost 4 bases, with 15 bases between them. The CDR3 is 16 residues long. For the CDR3, the DNA is TGTGCCAGCAGCTTTACAGGAAATACGTATAATGAAAAACTGTTTTTT. Translated: CASSFTGNTYNEKLFF.

The V call is TRBV30, the J call TRBJ1-1, with D perhaps matching TRBD1 (6 bases). V was pared by 4 bases and J by 3 bases, with 12 bases between. The germline V gene has CDR1 GTSNPN and CDR2 SVGIG (reference sequence). The CDR3 contains 13 residues. The DNA of the CDR3 is TGTGCCTGGAATATTGCAGGGGACACTGAAGCTTTCTTT. Its translation is CAWNIAGDTEAFF.

The chain is built from TRBV20-1 and TRBJ2-1, with D uncertain. V was pared by 3 bases and J by 4 bases, with 16 bases between. CDR1 and CDR2 from the germline V gene are DFQATT and SNEGSKA (reference sequence). The CDR3 is made up of 15 amino acids. CDR3 coding DNA: TGCAGTGCTAGTAGGTCCCCCGGCAGGTACAATGAGCAGTTCTTC. This codes for CSASRSPGRYNEQFF.

The rearrangement joins TRBV7-8 to TRBJ2-3; 7 bases match TRBD1. Germline V gene lookup returns CDR1 SGHVS and CDR2 FQNEAQ. Trimming cost V 1 base and J 0 bases; bases outside gene matches: 4. The CDR3 has 16 residues. DNA of the CDR3: TGTGCCAGCAGCTTAGTGGCAGGGGGTAGCACAGATACGCAGTATTTT. Translated: CASSLVAGGSTDTQYF.